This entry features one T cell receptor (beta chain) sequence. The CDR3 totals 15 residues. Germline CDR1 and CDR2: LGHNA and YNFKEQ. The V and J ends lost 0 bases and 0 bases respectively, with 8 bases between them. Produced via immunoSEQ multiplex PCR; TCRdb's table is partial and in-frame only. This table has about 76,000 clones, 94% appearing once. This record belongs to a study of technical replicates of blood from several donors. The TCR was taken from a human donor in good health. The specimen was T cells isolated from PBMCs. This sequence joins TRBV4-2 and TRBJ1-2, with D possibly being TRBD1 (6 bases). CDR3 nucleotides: TGTGCCAGCAGCCAAGAGGACAGCTCTAACTATGGCTACACCTTC. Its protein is CASSQEDSSNYGYTF.